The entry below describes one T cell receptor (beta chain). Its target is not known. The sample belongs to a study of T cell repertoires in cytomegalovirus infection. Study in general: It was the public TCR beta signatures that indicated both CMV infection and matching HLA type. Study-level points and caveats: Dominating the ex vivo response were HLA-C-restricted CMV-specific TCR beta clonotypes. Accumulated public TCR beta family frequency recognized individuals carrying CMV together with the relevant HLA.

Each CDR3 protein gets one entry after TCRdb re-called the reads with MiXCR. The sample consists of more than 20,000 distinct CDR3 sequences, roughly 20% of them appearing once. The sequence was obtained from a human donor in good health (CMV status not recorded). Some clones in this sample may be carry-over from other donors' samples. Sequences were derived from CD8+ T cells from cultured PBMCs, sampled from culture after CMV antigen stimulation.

Here the CDR3 reads CASSLGTKGLNEQFF. In DNA, the CDR3 is TGTGCCAGCAGCTTGGGGACAAAGGGGCTAAATGAGCAGTTCTTC. The rearrangement links TRBV7-9 to TRBJ2-1; D might be TRBD1 (6 bases). The germline V gene encodes CDR1 SEHNR and CDR2 FQNEAQ (reference sequence). CDR3 length: 15 amino acids. The V gene lost 3 bases and the J gene lost 7 bases, with 16 bases spanning the gap.